This T cell receptor (beta chain) was obtained from a study of cytomegalovirus exposure and HLA in healthy donors. With 60 Vbeta and 13 Jbeta primers, the PCR was carried out. Assay: immunoSEQ multiplex PCR; the TCRdb copy retains only in-frame clones and omits some. Here the sample spans 140,000 or so clones, approximately 81% being singletons. Concerning this clone itself: No antigen is known for it. Distinct nucleotide sequences in the sample also encode this CDR3.

The CDR3 spans 14 residues. V was clipped by 6 bases and J by 1 base, with 10 bases between them. Germline V gene data show CDR1 as MNHEY and CDR2 as SVGAGI. General study points: The study put roughly 160 TCR beta chains on its list as cytomegalovirus-associated.

Sequencing input: PBMCs. The chain combines TRBV6-5 with TRBJ1-5; the D is unclear. The receptor was isolated from a boy aged 2-15 years in good health and CMV-seronegative. The CDR3 protein is CASRKGGSNQPQHF. CDR3 coding DNA: TGTGCCAGCAGGAAGGGAGGAAGCAATCAGCCCCAGCATTTT.